There are many counts of the clone carrying this T cell receptor (beta chain). Its antigen is as yet unknown. The entry originates in a study of metastatic and nonmetastatic thyroid tumors. Study at large: The study looked at repertoires side by side in blood and in tumor or nodule tissue from malignant and benign thyroid patients. Study observations and caveats: Across blood and tumor, TCR beta diversity in malignant thyroid tumors was reportedly significantly higher than in benign nodules.

This CDR3 is 20 amino acids long. Germline assignment: CDR1 MDHEN and CDR2 SYDVKM. V was shortened by 11 bases and J by 7 bases, with 39 bases between the two germline ends. No patient received treatment before thyroid surgery. TCRdb re-analyzed the PCR reads using MiXCR. Of more than 35,000 clones listed, approximately 12% were seen once; the top ten hold more than 8%. The receptor was isolated from a female donor with papillary thyroid cancer or a benign thyroid nodule (not recorded which). Some clones in this sample may be carry-over from other donors' samples. Sequenced input: blood. The chain employs TRBV28 and TRBJ2-1; D may be TRBD1 or TRBD2 (7 bases each). CDR3 residues: CAAQGRTPLVASRGGNEQFF. CDR3 sequence (DNA): TGTGCCGCCCAGGGACGGACCCCCCTCGTCGCCTCCAGGGGGGGGAATGAGCAGTTCTTC.